The next 32 T cell receptor beta chains were all read from a single sample in a study of T-cell memory formation after mild COVID-19. MiXCR, run by TCRdb on the 5' RACE reads, gives a single entry per CDR3 protein. This table holds tens of thousands of distinct CDR3 sequences, 9.3% found once. Sequencing input: PBMCs or a T cell subset sorted from them (not recorded which). These receptors came from an adult woman who had mild COVID-19 (a few samples of this study predate the infection). Cell type and time point are not known.

This clonotype has a handful of counts. The genes are TRBV4-2 and TRBJ2-7; 10 bases line up with TRBD2. V lost 0 bases, J lost 6 bases, and 5 bases stayed unmatched. Germline lookup yields CDR1 LGHNA and CDR2 YNFKEQ. This CDR3 region has 15 residues. The CDR3 DNA follows: TGTGCCAGCAGCCAAGATTTGGCTAGCGGGAGCGAGCAGTACTTC. Its translation: CASSQDLASGSEQYF.

In its sample, this clonotype was seen many times. The chain links TRBV7-9 to TRBJ2-5; D is perhaps TRBD1 or TRBD2 (5 bases each). Germline lookup yields CDR1 SEHNR and CDR2 FQNEAQ (reference sequence). CDR3 length equals 16 residues. Trimming removed 6 bases from V and 5 bases from J, with 22 bases in between. The CDR3 sequence is CASRPTFSREWETQYF. The CDR3 DNA follows: TGTGCCAGCAGGCCAACCTTTTCCAGGGAGTGGGAGACCCAGTACTTC.

This clonotype was counted a few times. The rearrangement links TRBV5-1 to TRBJ2-3; 11 nucleotides match TRBD1. V was clipped by 4 bases and J by 3 bases; unmatched bases: 7. The CDR3 covers 16 residues. The germline V gene encodes CDR1 SGHRS and CDR2 YFSETQ. The CDR3 region is CASSLDRGHMTDTQYF. The CDR3 DNA sequence: TGCGCCAGCAGCCTGGACAGGGGGCATATGACAGATACGCAGTATTTT.

The rearrangement uses TRBV19 and TRBJ1-2; D is unresolved. The V and J ends lost 1 base and 0 bases respectively, with 6 bases between them. Per the germline V gene, CDR1 is LNHDA and CDR2 is SQIVND (reference sequence). The CDR3 consists of 14 residues. The CDR3 coding sequence is TGTGCCAGTAGTATAGTCGGTGCTAACTATGGCTACACCTTC. Protein sequence: CASSIVGANYGYTF.

The chain uses TRBV6-1 and TRBJ1-1; tentatively, D is TRBD1 (5 bases). Deletions cut 2 bases from V and 4 bases from J, with 8 bases between. CDR3 length: 13 amino acids. From germline, CDR1 is MNHNS and CDR2 SASEGT. CDR3 nucleotides: TGTGCCAGCAGTGAATCGACAGTCACTGAAGCTTTCTTT. Translating it yields CASSESTVTEAFF.

This clonotype was seen at least ten times. V is TRBV12-3 or TRBV12-4 and J is TRBJ2-3; 7 nucleotides match TRBD2. This CDR3 region has 14 residues. V trimming: 3 bases; J trimming: 2 bases; junction bases outside the gene matches: 2. CDR3 sequence reads: CASSLRLATDTQYF. For the CDR3, the DNA is TGTGCCAGCAGTTTGAGACTAGCCACAGATACGCAGTATTTT.

This clonotype was counted many times. The chain is built from TRBV7-9 and TRBJ2-7; 7 bases fit TRBD1. The trim removed 3 bases at V and 2 bases at J, leaving 7 bases unmatched. Germline loops: CDR1 SEHNR, CDR2 FQNEAQ (reference sequence). The CDR3 runs 15 residues. The DNA for the CDR3 is TGTGCCAGCAGCTTGCAGGGGGACCTTACCTACGAGCAGTACTTC. It encodes CASSLQGDLTYEQYF.

This clonotype was observed a few times. V gene TRBV6-6 combines with J gene TRBJ1-1; 7 bases map to TRBD1. Trimming cost V 5 bases and J 5 bases; bases outside gene matches: 11. The CDR3 loop spans 15 amino acids. Germline CDR1 and CDR2: MNHNY and SVGAGI (reference sequence). The CDR3 DNA reads as TGTGCCAGCAGTCCCTCCGGCAGGGGGGGAACTGAAGCTTTCTTT. This gives the protein CASSPSGRGGTEAFF.

The chain employs TRBV29-1 and TRBJ2-3; TRBD2 matches at 8 bases. Germline trimming cut 6 bases from V and 6 bases from J; bases unmatched to any gene: 8. CDR3 size: 13 residues. CDR1 is SQVTM and CDR2 is ANQGSEA in the germline V gene. The CDR3 reads CSVTSGGRDTQYF. The CDR3 bases are TGCAGCGTGACGAGCGGGGGCCGGGATACGCAGTATTTT.

The chain uses TRBV12-5 and TRBJ2-5; no clear D. V was clipped by 1 base and J by 4 bases, with 13 bases between them. Germline V gene lookup returns CDR1 LGHNT and CDR2 FRNRAP. The CDR3 is made up of 15 amino acids. CDR3 nucleotide sequence: TGTGCTAGTGGTTTGGATATTGGTGCGCTAGAGACCCAGTACTTC. Encoded protein: CASGLDIGALETQYF.

Only a few counts were recorded for this clonotype. The chain is built from TRBV5-1 and TRBJ2-2; D is possibly TRBD2 (6 bases). The CDR3 sequence is 15 residues long. Trimming removed 0 bases at V and 6 bases at J, with 12 bases between. Germline CDR1 SGHRS, CDR2 YFSETQ. CDR3 residues: CASSLGDWISGELFF. For the CDR3, the DNA is TGCGCCAGCAGCTTGGGGGACTGGATTTCCGGGGAGCTGTTTTTT.

This clonotype was observed a handful of times. V is TRBV5-4 and J is TRBJ2-2, with 7 bases aligning to TRBD2. With 3 bases clipped from V and 6 bases from J, the junction kept 11 bases outside the gene matches. Germline assignment: CDR1 SGHNT and CDR2 YYREEE (reference sequence). The CDR3 extends over 16 amino acids. CDR3 residues: CASSYVGGRLAGELFF. For the CDR3, the DNA is TGTGCCAGCAGCTACGTGGGGGGGAGGTTGGCCGGGGAGCTGTTTTTT.

This clonotype was seen a handful of times. This chain uses TRBV5-1 with TRBJ2-5, with D unclear. The CDR3 spans 16 residues. Germline V gene sequence: CDR1 SGHRS, CDR2 YFSETQ. Trimming removed 1 base at V and 1 base at J, with 14 bases between. DNA for the CDR3: TGCGCCAGCAGCTTGACAACACATACCCCCCAAGAGACCCAGTACTTC. This translates into CASSLTTHTPQETQYF.

The chain links TRBV11-3 to TRBJ2-1; D is uncertain. The CDR3 length is 15 residues. Trimming took 3 bases from V and 9 from J, leaving 18 bases between them. The V gene's germline CDR1 is SGHNT and CDR2 YENEEA. In nucleotides, the CDR3 is TGTGCCAGCAGCTTGTTCTCGCTAACCTCGGGTGAGCAGTTCTTC. Translated: CASSLFSLTSGEQFF.

The gene calls are TRBV7-3 and TRBJ2-1, with 7 bases lining up with TRBD2. Germline V gene data show CDR1 as SGHTA and CDR2 as FQGTGA. The CDR3 totals 15 residues. Trimming took 2 bases from V and 4 from J; bases not matched to a gene: 5. CDR3 coding DNA: TGTGCCAGCAGCTTATATGCGGGAGAGTACAATGAGCAGTTCTTC. Translation gives CASSLYAGEYNEQFF.

This clonotype was counted between two and nine times. The V and J genes are TRBV19 and TRBJ2-1, with TRBD1 matching 10 bases. The trim removed 3 bases at V and 2 bases at J, leaving 4 bases unmatched. CDR3 length: 16 amino acids. Germline V gives CDR1 LNHDA, CDR2 SQIVND (reference sequence). In nucleotides, the CDR3 is TGTGCCAGTAGTATTCGACAGGGGGCTACCTACAATGAGCAGTTCTTC. Translating it yields CASSIRQGATYNEQFF.

The chain combines TRBV20-1 with TRBJ1-5; a weak D match, TRBD1 (5 bases). Germline loops: CDR1 DFQATT, CDR2 SNEGSKA (reference sequence). The V end was cut by 3 bases, the J end by 2 bases, with 14 bases between. The CDR3 consists of 15 residues. DNA of the CDR3: TGCAGTGCTAGGGTTGGGGGGAACGGCAATCAGCCCCAGCATTTT. Protein product: CSARVGGNGNQPQHF.

J is TRBJ2-3 and V is TRBV2; 7 bases match TRBD1. CDR1 SNHLY and CDR2 FYNNEI come from the germline V gene. With 6 bases clipped from V and 2 bases from J, the junction kept 8 bases outside the gene matches. The CDR3 consists of 15 residues. The CDR3 here is CASSKGQQFTDTQYF. CDR3 coding DNA: TGTGCCAGCAGCAAGGGACAGCAGTTCACAGATACGCAGTATTTT. The variable domain in full, with the rest retrieved from reference TRBV2 and TRBJ2-3, is EPEVTQTPSHQVTQMGQEVILRCVPISNHLYFYWYRQILGQKVEFLVSFYNNEISEKSEIFDDQFSVERPDGSNFTLKIRSTKLEDSAMYFCASSKGQQFTDTQYFGPGTRLTVL.

The chain recombines TRBV4-3 with TRBJ2-1; D perhaps matches TRBD1 (6 bases). CDR3 length: 17 residues. The V end lost 2 bases, the J end lost 6 bases, and 20 bases lay between the germline ends. Germline-derived CDR1 and CDR2 are LGHNA and YSLEER. The CDR3 sequence is CASSQTIDRWSRNEQFF. In nucleotides, the CDR3 is TGCGCCAGCAGCCAAACTATAGACAGGTGGTCGCGCAATGAGCAGTTCTTC.

This clonotype has ten or more counts. The chain combines TRBV7-8 with TRBJ2-3, with 9 bases fitting TRBD2. The CDR3 extends over 17 amino acids. Germline V gives CDR1 SGHVS, CDR2 FQNEAQ. V gave up 0 bases and J gave up 2 bases; unmatched junction bases: 6. CDR3 sequence reads: CASSLAWLAGITDTQYF. The CDR3 DNA is TGTGCCAGCAGCTTAGCGTGGCTAGCGGGAATCACAGATACGCAGTATTTT.

Only a few counts were recorded for this clonotype. This sequence joins TRBV6-4 and TRBJ2-3; TRBD2 agrees at 8 bases. Germline V CDR1 and CDR2: MRHNA, SNTAGT. The CDR3 is made up of 14 amino acids. Trimming at V came to 4 bases and at J to 0 bases, leaving 0 bases not matched to a gene. As DNA, the CDR3 is TGTGCCAGCAGTGGCGGGGGGAGCACAGATACGCAGTATTTT. It specifies CASSGGGSTDTQYF.

The chain carries TRBV12-3 or TRBV12-4 and TRBJ2-3; TRBD2 matches at 11 bases. Unmatched junction bases numbered 4, after V lost 6 bases and J lost 2 bases. There are 15 residues in the CDR3. The CDR3 DNA follows: TGTGCCAGCAGCCATAGCGGGAGGGCCACAGATACGCAGTATTTT. Translation: CASSHSGRATDTQYF.

The table lists this clonotype with a few counts. This chain uses TRBV7-9 with TRBJ1-1, with TRBD1 matching 8 bases. This CDR3 has 15 residues. V trimming: 5 bases; J trimming: 1 base; junction bases outside the gene matches: 6. CDR1 and CDR2 from the germline V gene are SEHNR and FQNEAQ (reference sequence). DNA for the CDR3: TGTGCCAGCAGCGCCGTGACAGGGGCGAACACTGAAGCTTTCTTT. It is translated as CASSAVTGANTEAFF.

This clonotype ranks as medium-sized. This chain links TRBV9 with TRBJ2-7, with unresolved D. Germline V gene data show CDR1 as SGDLS and CDR2 as YYNGEE. Trimming removed 5 bases from V and 7 bases from J, with 7 bases in between. The CDR3 has 10 amino acids. As DNA, the CDR3 is TGTGCCAGCAGGTGGGGTGAGCAGTACTTC. It translates to CASRWGEQYF.

This rearrangement joins TRBV7-2 to TRBJ1-1; 7 bases agree with TRBD1. The J segment lost 3 bases and the V segment lost 3 bases, leaving 7 bases of the junction unmatched. The length of the CDR3 is 15 residues. From germline, CDR1 is SGHTA and CDR2 FQGNSA. The CDR3 here is CASSLNRGKDTEAFF. In nucleotides, the CDR3 is TGTGCCAGCAGCTTGAACAGGGGTAAGGACACTGAAGCTTTCTTT.

This clonotype was found many times. The rearrangement uses TRBV20-1 and TRBJ2-7; no reliable D call. CDR1 is DFQATT, CDR2 SNEGSKA, per germline (reference sequence). V lost 6 bases and J 5 bases, leaving 14 bases between the germline ends. The CDR3 contains 12 residues. Written as DNA, the CDR3 is TGCAGTGCCATCCCCAGGCCCAACGAGCAGTACTTC. Its translation is CSAIPRPNEQYF.

This clonotype was seen more than once but under ten times. CDR3 DNA: TGCAGCGGGGGGGTCCAAGAGACCCAGTACTTC. It yields the protein CSGGVQETQYF. The rearrangement uses TRBV20-1 and TRBJ2-5, with 8 bases fitting TRBD2. The CDR3 runs to 11 residues. CDR1 is DFQATT, CDR2 SNEGSKA, per germline (reference sequence).

This clonotype occurred a few times. The chain recombines TRBV3-1 with TRBJ1-2; D gene unclear. V lost 1 base and J 8 bases, leaving 8 bases between the germline ends. Germline-derived CDR1 and CDR2 are LGHDT and YNNKEL (reference sequence). There are 12 residues in the CDR3. CDR3 loop: CASSQVQAGYTF. CDR3 bases: TGTGCCAGCAGCCAAGTGCAGGCGGGCTACACCTTC. Filled out from reference TRBV3-1 and TRBJ1-2, the complete variable domain reads DTAVSQTPKYLVTQMGNDKSIKCEQNLGHDTMYWYKQDSKKFLKIMFSYNNKELIINETVPNRFSPKSPDKAHLNLHINSLELGDSAVYFCASSQVQAGYTFGSGTRLTVV.

Here the CDR3 reads CASSQPNILAGVGQGSDTQYF. CDR3 DNA sequence: TGCGCCAGCAGCCAACCTAATATACTAGCGGGAGTAGGTCAGGGCTCAGATACGCAGTATTTT. The gene calls are TRBV4-1 and TRBJ2-3; the match to TRBD2 covers 11 bases. The trim removed 2 bases at V and 4 bases at J, leaving 20 bases unmatched. The CDR3 is 21 residues long. CDR1 is MGHRA, CDR2 YSYEKL, per germline.

The V and J genes are TRBV5-1 and TRBJ2-1; TRBD1 agrees at 10 bases. The V gene end was trimmed by 0 bases and the J gene end by 7 bases; junction bases not matched to a gene: 7. This CDR3 region has 16 residues. Germline CDR1 SGHRS, CDR2 YFSETQ. CDR3 residues: CASSLAAGQGRNEQFF. CDR3 bases: TGCGCCAGCAGCTTGGCCGCGGGACAGGGGAGGAATGAGCAGTTCTTC.

This clonotype turned up a few times. This sequence joins TRBV5-8 and TRBJ2-1; 7 nucleotides match TRBD2. V was clipped by 4 bases and J by 7 bases; unmatched bases: 11. Germline V gene data show CDR1 as SGHTS and CDR2 as YDEGEE. This CDR3 comprises 15 residues. The CDR3 sequence: CASSPRGAGENEQFF. The CDR3, as DNA: TGTGCCAGCAGCCCCCGGGGTGCGGGGGAGAATGAGCAGTTCTTC.

The chain couples TRBV5-1 to TRBJ2-2; no firm D call. The V and J ends lost 4 bases and 8 bases respectively, with 18 bases between them. Germline V gene data show CDR1 as SGHRS and CDR2 as YFSETQ. The CDR3 is 15 residues long. DNA of the CDR3: TGCGCCAGCAGCACCAACGACTGGGTCGGGGGGGAGCTGTTTTTT. This codes for CASSTNDWVGGELFF.